The sequence of this T cell receptor beta chain was determined in a study of blood T cell repertoires in COVID-19 (dated by TCRdb to 2020 to 2021). A note on the overall study: The collaborator samples originated in the United States, Italy and Spain and spanned the acute and convalescent phases of COVID-19. The prospective study material was composed of cDNA or gDNA derived from T cells, B-cell-depleted T cells, or PBMCs. Deeply sampled blood TCRbeta repertoires from subjects exposed to, actively infected with, or recovered from COVID-19 were included in the dataset. A freely available public database, intended as a resource for researchers studying the immune response to SARS-CoV-2, is where the repertoires were released. Samples were obtained from the ongoing ImmuneRACE study (first 160 participants) and from approximately 1,200 subjects provided by 6 global collaborators. The sample metadata nearly always contained a de-identified subject ID, COVID-19 status, age in years and sex. Where available, HLA class I and class II types were taken from metadata supplied by the sample provider and were not determined by assay-based typing. Overall results and qualifications from the work: How much clinical and demographic metadata was included differed by source and by participant, and the metadata was provided uncurated.

The germline ends are 9 bases apart after V is trimmed by 5 bases and J by 4 bases. The CDR3 holds 12 amino acids from the cysteine to the phenylalanine. Only the CDR3 DNA stays, 36 bases, in frame from base 1. Collaborating institutions collected whole blood in K2EDTA tubes following their own protocols. For TCRbeta analysis, collaborators shipped samples as frozen whole blood, isolated PBMCs, or DNA extracted from either of those sample types. The immunoSEQ Assay, a bias-controlled multiplex PCR, was used to amplify TCRbeta CDR3 regions from genomic DNA. Turning to the authors' computational methods: The number of nucleated cells in each sample was estimated from the amplification of reference gene primers within the assay. To quantify the absolute abundance of each unique TCRbeta CDR3 rearrangement, sequence reads were collapsed and filtered. Productive Simpson clonality was computed per sample as the square root of Simpson's diversity index over productive rearrangements. TCRdb provides this immuneACCESS table in a form limited to in-frame rearrangements. Some clones are lacking; in checked studies, under half of them reflect an unresolved V gene, and why the rest are absent is not known. V and J calls and clone size are copied from that table; D and trimming were computed from the DNA. Counted in this sample were 150,000 to 200,000 clones; 88% of them appeared once. The top ten hold approximately 4.4% of the sample.

A remark on this clone: Its antigen remains unidentified. No base qualities exist here, and no much larger clone lies one base off it.

The sequencing sample was made of peripheral blood. The receptor was derived from a human donor in a cohort sampled during active COVID-19. The rearrangement combines TRBV12-3 or TRBV12-4 with TRBJ2-7, with a weak D call of TRBD1 (5 bases match). The DNA reads as follows: TGTGCCAGCAGTACCCAGGGATACGAGCAGTACTTC. This encodes CASSTQGYEQYF.